One T cell receptor (beta chain) is described in this entry. The CDR3 extends over 13 amino acids. CDR1 and CDR2 (germline): SGDLS, YYNGEE. V was clipped by 0 bases and J by 6 bases, with 9 bases between them. These data are taken from a study of cytomegalovirus exposure and HLA in healthy donors. The PCR contained 60 Vbeta and 13 Jbeta primers. Measured with immunoSEQ multiplex PCR; TCRdb has only the in-frame clones, and not every one. Among about 110,000 clones listed, about 74% were seen once. Sequencing input: PBMCs. This receptor was obtained from a middle-aged woman in good health and CMV-seropositive. The chain carries TRBV9 and TRBJ1-2; D is unresolved. The CDR3 region is CASSVGGFDGYTF. The DNA for the CDR3 is TGTGCCAGCAGCGTAGGAGGGTTTGATGGCTACACCTTC.